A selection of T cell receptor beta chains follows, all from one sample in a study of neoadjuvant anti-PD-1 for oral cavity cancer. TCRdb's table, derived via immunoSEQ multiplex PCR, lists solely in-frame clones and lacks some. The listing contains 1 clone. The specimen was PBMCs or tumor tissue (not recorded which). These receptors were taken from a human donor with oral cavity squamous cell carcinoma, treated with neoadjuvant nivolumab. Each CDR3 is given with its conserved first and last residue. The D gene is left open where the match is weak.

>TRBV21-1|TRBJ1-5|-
CASRAELHWHHQPQHF
TGTGCCAGCAGGGCGGAATTACATTGGCATCATCAGCCCCAGCATTTT